Each of the 10 T cell receptor beta chains below was sequenced from the same sample in a study of OX40 agonist ivuxolimab in advanced cancers. Profiled with immunoSEQ multiplex PCR; TCRdb holds only in-frame clones, not every one. The top ten hold about 0.51% of the sample, which has about 93,000 clones, about 90% seen once. Sequenced material: CD4+ or CD8+ T cells sorted from blood, taken in a trial of the OX40 agonist ivuxolimab. All receptors derive from an adult with an advanced solid tumor such as melanoma, head and neck, liver or kidney cancer.

The chain carries TRBV6-1 and TRBJ2-1, with a tentative D call TRBD1 (5 bases). V was clipped by 4 bases and J by 4 bases, with 11 bases between them. There are 14 residues in the CDR3. The V gene's germline CDR1 is MNHNS and CDR2 SASEGT. The CDR3 region is CASSGGGRYNEQFF. In DNA form, the CDR3 reads TGTGCCAGCAGTGGGGGCGGACGTTACAATGAGCAGTTCTTC.

Concerning this clone itself: The sample has other DNA sequences that encode this CDR3 too. V usage is TRBV18 and J usage is TRBJ2-2; maybe TRBD2 (6 bases). Trimming took off 0 bases at V and 1 base at J, with 9 bases between the two ends. This CDR3 has 16 residues. Per the germline V gene, CDR1 is KGHSH and CDR2 is LQKENI. The CDR3 DNA reads as TGTGCCAGCTCACCACCGGGACTTCAGAACACCGGGGAGCTGTTTTTT. The encoded protein is CASSPPGLQNTGELFF.

This clone appeared once. This rearrangement joins TRBV9 to TRBJ2-1; TRBD2 matches at 8 bases. The CDR3 spans 14 residues. V shed 2 bases, J shed 6 bases, and the junction held 4 bases outside the gene matches. CDR1 is SGDLS and CDR2 is YYNGEE in the germline V gene. CDR3 residues: CASSVGGAPNEQFF. The DNA of the CDR3 is TGTGCCAGCAGCGTCGGGGGGGCTCCCAATGAGCAGTTCTTC.

V and J are TRBV11-2 and TRBJ2-7; weak D call: TRBD1 (5 bases). Per the germline V gene, CDR1 is SGHAT and CDR2 is FQNNGV. The CDR3 extends over 14 amino acids. Trimming removed 3 bases at V and 0 bases at J, with 9 bases between. CDR3 DNA sequence: TGTGCCAGCAGCTTTAACAGGAACTCCTACGAGCAGTACTTC. It specifies CASSFNRNSYEQYF.

V usage is TRBV15 and J usage is TRBJ1-5; D unresolved. The V end was cut by 1 base, the J end by 6 bases, with 13 bases between. Per the germline V gene, CDR1 is LNHNV and CDR2 is YYDKDF (reference sequence). This CDR3 comprises 15 residues. CDR3 nucleotide sequence: TGTGCCACCAGCAGAGCTGGACTCTTGTTTCAGCCCCAGCATTTT. This encodes CATSRAGLLFQPQHF.

The genes are TRBV5-5 and TRBJ2-7; D not resolved. The CDR3 consists of 12 residues. Trimming removed 2 bases at V and 1 base at J, with 4 bases between. CDR1 and CDR2 (germline): SGHKS, YYEKEE (reference sequence). The CDR3 loop is CASSFESYEQYF. The CDR3, as DNA: TGTGCCAGCAGCTTTGAATCCTACGAGCAGTACTTC.

The rearrangement uses TRBV11-2 and TRBJ1-1; D is ambiguous. This CDR3 comprises 13 residues. V was trimmed by 3 bases and J by 0 bases, leaving 5 bases between them. CDR1 SGHAT and CDR2 FQNNGV come from the germline V gene. As DNA, the CDR3 is TGTGCCAGCAGCTTTAACATGAACACTGAAGCTTTCTTT. It translates to CASSFNMNTEAFF.

This clone was detected only once. The chain recombines TRBV5-1 with TRBJ2-5, with a weak D call TRBD1 (7 bases). With 0 bases removed from V and 5 bases from J, the gap between germline ends came to 11 bases. Germline V gene sequence: CDR1 SGHRS, CDR2 YFSETQ. CDR3 length equals 14 residues. This CDR3 is CASSLDQGGETQYF. The CDR3 nucleotides read TGCGCCAGCAGCTTGGACCAGGGGGGTGAGACCCAGTACTTC.

The CDR3 nucleotides are TGTGCCAGCAGCGTAGGCGGGGGGGTCACCGGGGAGCTGTTTTTT. It encodes CASSVGGGVTGELFF. This rearrangement joins TRBV9 to TRBJ2-2; 9 positions match TRBD2. CDR1 and CDR2 from the germline V gene are SGDLS and YYNGEE. The CDR3 covers 15 residues. The J segment lost 4 bases and the V segment lost 0 bases, leaving 1 base of the junction unmatched.

The V call is TRBV5-1, the J call TRBJ1-2; TRBD1 might be the D (5 bases). The germline V gene encodes CDR1 SGHRS and CDR2 YFSETQ. Trimming removed 0 bases from V and 4 bases from J, with 13 bases in between. The CDR3 runs 15 residues. This chain's CDR3 is CASSLGGPGAYGYTF. The CDR3, as DNA: TGCGCCAGCAGCTTGGGAGGGCCTGGGGCCTATGGCTACACCTTC.